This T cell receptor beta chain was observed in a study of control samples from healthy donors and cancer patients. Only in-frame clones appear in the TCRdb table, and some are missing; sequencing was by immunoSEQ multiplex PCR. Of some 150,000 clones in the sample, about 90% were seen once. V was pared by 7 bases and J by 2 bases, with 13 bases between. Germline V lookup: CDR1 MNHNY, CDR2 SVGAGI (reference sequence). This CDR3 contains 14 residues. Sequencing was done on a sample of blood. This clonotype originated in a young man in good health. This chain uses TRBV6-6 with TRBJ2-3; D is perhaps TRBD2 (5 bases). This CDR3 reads CASKSRGVTDTQYF. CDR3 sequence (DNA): TGTGCCAGCAAAAGCCGGGGTGTCACAGATACGCAGTATTTT.